This T cell receptor beta chain emerged from a study of T-cell reconstitution after alpha-beta-depleted transplantation in children. For TCRbeta, the library was prepared with unique molecular identifiers. Each CDR3 protein gets one entry after TCRdb re-called the PCR reads with MiXCR. The sample shows around 500,000 distinct CDR3 sequences, approximately 12% of them seen only once. This clonotype was seen repeatedly, ten times or more. The sequence was obtained from a human donor who donated a stem cell graft to a child with combined immunodeficiency. Source: PBMCs from the stem cell graft donor, taken from the stem cell graft.

The CDR3 DNA sequence: TGTGCCAGCAGCACTGACCTCCTTAGCGGGATTAGCACAGATACGCAGTATTTT. Encoded protein: CASSTDLLSGISTDTQYF. V usage is TRBV12-3 or TRBV12-4 and J usage is TRBJ2-3; 8 bases are a match to TRBD2. V lost 6 bases, J lost 0 bases, and 14 bases stayed unmatched. The CDR3 consists of 18 residues.